This TCR beta chain was captured by sequencing in a study of blood T cells in healthy people across ages. The V gene lost 5 bases and the J gene lost 3 bases, with 11 bases spanning the gap. CDR3 length: 13 amino acids. Per germline, CDR1 DFQATT and CDR2 SNEGSKA (reference sequence). This clonotype was observed a handful of times. PCR was performed a second time for about 6 to 11 cycles using a sample-barcoded 5' primer and a J-beta primer mix. MiXCR, run by TCRdb on the 5' RACE reads, gives a single entry per CDR3 protein. The sample includes approximately 800,000 distinct CDR3 sequences, 45% to 70% of them seen just once.

The receptor comes from a man aged 35 to 55 in good health. V and J are TRBV20-1 and TRBJ2-1; D gene ambiguous. The sample consisted of blood. The CDR3 coding sequence is TGCAGTGCTGTAGGGATTATCTACAATGAGCAGTTCTTC. It translates to CSAVGIIYNEQFF.